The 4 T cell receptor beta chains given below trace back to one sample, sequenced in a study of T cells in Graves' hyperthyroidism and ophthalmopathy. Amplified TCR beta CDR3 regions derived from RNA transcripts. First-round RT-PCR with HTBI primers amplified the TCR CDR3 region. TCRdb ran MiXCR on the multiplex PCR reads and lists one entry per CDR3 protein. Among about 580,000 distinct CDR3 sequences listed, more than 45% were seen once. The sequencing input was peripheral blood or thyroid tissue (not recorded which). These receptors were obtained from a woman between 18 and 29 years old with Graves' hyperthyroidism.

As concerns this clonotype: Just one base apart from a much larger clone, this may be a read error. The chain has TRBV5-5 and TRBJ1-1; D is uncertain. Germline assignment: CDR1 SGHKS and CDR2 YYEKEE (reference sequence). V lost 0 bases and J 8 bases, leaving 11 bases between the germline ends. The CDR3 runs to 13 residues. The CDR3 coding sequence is TGTGCCAGCAGCTTGGCGTGGGGTTCGGAAGCTTTCTTT. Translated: CASSLAWGSEAFF.

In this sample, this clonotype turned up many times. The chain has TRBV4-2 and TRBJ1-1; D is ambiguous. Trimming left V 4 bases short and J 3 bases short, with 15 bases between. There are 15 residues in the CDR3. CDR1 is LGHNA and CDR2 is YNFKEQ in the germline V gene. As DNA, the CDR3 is TGTGCCAGCAGCCCCATGGACGGTGGGTACACTGAAGCTTTCTTT. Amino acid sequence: CASSPMDGGYTEAFF.

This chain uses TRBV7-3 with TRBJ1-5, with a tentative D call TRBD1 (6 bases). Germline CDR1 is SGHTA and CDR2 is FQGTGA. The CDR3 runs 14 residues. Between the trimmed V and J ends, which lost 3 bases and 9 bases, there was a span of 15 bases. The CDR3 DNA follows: TGTGCCAGCAGCTTTAGCGGGGGCGAAAGGCCCCAGCATTTT. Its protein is CASSFSGGERPQHF.

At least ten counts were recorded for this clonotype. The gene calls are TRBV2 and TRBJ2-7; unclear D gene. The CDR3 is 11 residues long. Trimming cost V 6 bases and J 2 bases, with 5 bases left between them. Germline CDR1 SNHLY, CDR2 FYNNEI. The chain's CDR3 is CASRQTYEQYF. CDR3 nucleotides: TGTGCCAGCAGGCAAACCTACGAGCAGTACTTC.